Listed here are 2 T cell receptor beta chains from one sample, sequenced in a study of STAT3 mutations in large granular lymphocyte leukemia. Assay used: immunoSEQ multiplex PCR; TCRdb lists only in-frame clones, some missing. The sample carries thousands of clones, more than 80% recorded once. Study outcomes and limitations: Every T-LGLL patient had at least one immunodominant TCRbeta clonotype.

These receptors have no identified antigens. Sequencing input: peripheral blood mononuclear cells. These receptors were collected from a woman aged 70-85 years with T-cell large granular lymphocyte leukemia. Some clones in this sample may be carry-over from other donors' samples.

The rearrangement links TRBV5-5 to TRBJ1-1; D perhaps matches TRBD1 (5 bases). The V end lost 5 bases, the J end lost 2 bases, and 13 bases lay between the germline ends. This CDR3 has 14 amino acids. Germline-derived CDR1 and CDR2 are SGHKS and YYEKEE (reference sequence). CDR3 sequence: CASRLAGFNTEAFF. The DNA for the CDR3 is TGTGCCAGCAGGCTGGCAGGGTTCAACACTGAAGCTTTCTTT.

The rearrangement joins TRBV7-2 to TRBJ1-1; possible D gene TRBD1, 5 bases. The CDR3 runs to 14 residues. Germline CDR1 SGHTA, CDR2 FQGNSA. V was trimmed by 5 bases and J by 3 bases, leaving 13 bases between them. The CDR3 here is CASSRGGTDTEAFF. The CDR3 coding sequence is TGTGCCAGCAGCAGGGGAGGGACGGACACTGAAGCTTTCTTT.